The sequence of this TCR beta chain was determined in a study of CD8+ T cells in alopecia areata listed by TCRdb under 2018. For the wider study: In both human patients and the C3H/HeJ mouse model, the study applied high-throughput TCRbeta sequencing to look at T cell clonal expansion in alopecia areata. TCRbeta CDR3 regions were amplified by immunoSEQ multiplex PCR with 35 Vbeta forward and 13 Jbeta reverse primers. RNA came from the PAXgene miRNA kit for fixed scalp, the miRNeasy kit for PBMCs, and the RNeasy kit for mouse skin. Clonality in the scalp was compared among normal scalp (n=4), patchy alopecia areata scalp (n=8), and alopecia totalis/universalis scalp (n=8). On the human side, TCRbeta sequencing was run on scalp tissue and on sorted CD4+ and CD8+ peripheral blood T cells from healthy controls and from alopecia areata patients with either patchy or totalis/universalis disease.

As for this clone: It has no known antigen specificity. The input lacks base qualities; no much larger clone sits a single base away.

The library relied on the immunoSEQ multiplex PCR assay. RNA was extracted from all samples and reverse transcribed into cDNA as template for TCR sequencing. SuperScript III was used to make first-strand cDNA, primed with a 2:1 mix of oligo-dT and random hexamers. A synthetic immune receptor repertoire was used to assess amplification bias, and residual bias was removed computationally. The authors' analysis ran thus. Raw reads were preprocessed to remove errors, and CDR3 was defined by IMGT conventions from the conserved cysteine to phenylalanine. To get clonality, Shannon entropy was normalized by log2 of the number of productive unique TCRs and the result was subtracted from 1. Scalp TCRbeta sequences were cross-referenced with sorted blood CD4 and CD8 repertoires so that the CD4 or CD8 identity of scalp clones could be inferred. Entries here come from immuneACCESS through TCRdb and include only in-frame sequences with V and J called. Some clones fail to appear in such tables; in the studies checked, an unresolved V gene covers under half of the shortfall, and the cause of the remainder is unknown. V and J calls and clone size come straight from that table; D and trimming were deduced from the DNA. The sample table shows about 150,000 clones, and around two thirds are seen once. In total, the top ten clones hold 36% of the sample.

Trimming takes 4 bases off V and 1 base off J; junction bases not matched to a gene: 6. The CDR3 runs 15 residues from the cysteine to the phenylalanine. Left in the record is the CDR3 DNA by itself, 45 bases read in frame from the first base. After PBMCs were isolated by density centrifugation and stained for CD3, CD4 and CD8, a FACSAria was used to sort CD4+ and CD8+ T cells. Unaffected controls provided scalp biopsies and blood samples. Summary of the overall study and its limitations: Compared with normal scalp, lesional scalp, particularly in alopecia totalis/universalis, had higher clonality and more expanded CD8+ clones, which suggests antigenic drive. Compared with mice, TCR sequences shared between patients were less clear, possibly partly because of HLA diversity across the patient population. Resident alphabeta T cells in normal human skin are also sequenced, complicating scalp TCR repertoire analysis, unlike mouse skin dominated by gammadelta T cells.

Recombination joined TRBV23-1 with TRBJ2-5; a stretch of 7 junction bases matches TRBD1. TRBV23-1 is treated as an ORF (open reading frame) with a function not yet certain. Source material: CD8+ T cells sorted from blood. This TCR derives from a human donor in good health. The CDR3 region reads CASSPPGQRQETQYF. The nucleotides are TGCGCCAGCAGTCCACCGGGACAGCGCCAAGAGACCCAGTACTTC.